One sample yielded the 6 T cell receptor beta chains listed below, sequenced in a study of CD8+CD57+ T cells in acquired aplastic anemia. The patients chosen for sequencing had shown expansion of CD8+CD57+ cells (detected by flow cytometry). Genomic DNA provided the template from which TCR beta VDJ and CDR3 profiles were obtained. MiXCR was run by TCRdb on the reads, yielding one entry per CDR3 protein. The data hold hundreds of thousands of distinct CDR3 sequences, with approximately 33% observed a single time. The material sequenced was sorted CD4+, CD8+, or CD8+CD57+ T cells (not recorded which) from PBMCs. The receptors stem from a human donor with aplastic anemia.

As for this clonotype: A read error may explain this, as a much larger clone is one base away. This sequence joins TRBV4-3 and TRBJ1-6; a possible D gene is TRBD1 (6 bases). The CDR3 contains 12 residues. Trimming shortened V by 3 bases and J by 18 bases, and 15 bases separated the two germline ends. Germline V gives CDR1 LGHNA, CDR2 YSLEER. The CDR3 sequence is CASSQDTGAPHF. DNA for the CDR3: TGCGCCAGCAGCCAGGACACGGGGGCCCCCCACTTT.

This clonotype has just one count. The chain couples TRBV4-2 to TRBJ2-2, with 9 bases lining up with TRBD2. The CDR3 spans 18 residues. Germline V gives CDR1 LGHNA, CDR2 YNFKEQ. With 0 bases clipped from V and 0 bases from J, the junction kept 5 bases outside the gene matches. CDR3 DNA sequence: TGTGCCAGCAGCCAAGACAGGAGCGGGAGGTCGAACACCGGGGAGCTGTTTTTT. Translation: CASSQDRSGRSNTGELFF.

Only a few counts were recorded for this clonotype. The chain links TRBV19 to TRBJ2-2, with 10 bases identical to TRBD1. CDR1 LNHDA and CDR2 SQIVND come from the germline V gene (reference sequence). This CDR3 contains 15 residues. V lost 6 bases to trimming and J lost 3 bases; unmatched junction nucleotides: 4. The CDR3 is CASRGQGLDTGELFF. Here the CDR3 DNA reads TGTGCCAGTAGGGGACAGGGGTTAGACACCGGGGAGCTGTTTTTT.

Of note for this clonotype: A junction end diverges from the germline sequence, so it may reflect a read error. In nucleotides, the CDR3 is TGTGCCATCAGTGAGGGGCTGGACACACATACGCAGTATTTT. Its translation: CAISEGLDTHTQYF. The chain recombines TRBV10-3 with TRBJ2-3; D is perhaps TRBD1 (5 bases). Germline-derived CDR1 and CDR2 are ENHRY and SYGVKD. There are 14 residues in the CDR3.

The rearrangement links TRBV4-2 to TRBJ2-7; 10 bases line up with TRBD1. Germline V CDR1 and CDR2: LGHNA, YNFKEQ. This CDR3 contains 16 residues. The V segment lost 1 base and the J segment 2 bases; nucleotides outside the gene matches: 5. CDR3 in DNA: TGTGCCAGCAGCCAAGTGGGAGGGACAGGGGCCTACGAGCAGTACTTC. Translation: CASSQVGGTGAYEQYF.

A note on this clonotype: The junction departs from the called germline gene at one end, perhaps through a read error. The rearrangement links TRBV2 to TRBJ2-7; D possibly corresponds to TRBD1 (5 bases). There are 12 residues in the CDR3. Looked up from germline, CDR1 is SNHLY and CDR2 is FYNNEI. The CDR3 DNA is TGTGTCAGCAGGGTAAGCCCCTACGAGCAGTACTTC. As protein: CVSRVSPYEQYF.